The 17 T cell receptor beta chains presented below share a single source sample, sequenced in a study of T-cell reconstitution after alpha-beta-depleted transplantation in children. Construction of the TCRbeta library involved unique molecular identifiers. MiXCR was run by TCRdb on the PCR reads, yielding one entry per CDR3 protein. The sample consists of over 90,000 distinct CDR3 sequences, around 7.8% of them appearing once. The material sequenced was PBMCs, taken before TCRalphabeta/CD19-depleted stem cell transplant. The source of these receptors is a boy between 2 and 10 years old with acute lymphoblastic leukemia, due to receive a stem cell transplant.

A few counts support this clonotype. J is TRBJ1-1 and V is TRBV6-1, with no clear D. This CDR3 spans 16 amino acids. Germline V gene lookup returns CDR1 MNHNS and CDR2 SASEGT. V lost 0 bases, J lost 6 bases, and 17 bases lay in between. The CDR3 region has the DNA TGTGCCAGCAGTGAAGCTTTCACGCTACGGGGAGCTGAAGCTTTCTTT. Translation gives CASSEAFTLRGAEAFF.

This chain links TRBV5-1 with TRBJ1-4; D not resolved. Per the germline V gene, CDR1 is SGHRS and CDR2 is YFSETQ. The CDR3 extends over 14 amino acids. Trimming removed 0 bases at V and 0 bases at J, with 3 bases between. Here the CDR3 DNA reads TGCGCCAGCAGCTTGGACACAACTAATGAAAAACTGTTTTTT. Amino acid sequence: CASSLDTTNEKLFF.

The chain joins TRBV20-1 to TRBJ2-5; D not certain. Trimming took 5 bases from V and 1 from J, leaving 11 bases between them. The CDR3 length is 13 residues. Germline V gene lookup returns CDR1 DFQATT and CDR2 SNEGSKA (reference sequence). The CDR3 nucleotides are TGCAGTGCTGGACCCGGTTTCCAAGAGACCCAGTACTTC. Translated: CSAGPGFQETQYF.

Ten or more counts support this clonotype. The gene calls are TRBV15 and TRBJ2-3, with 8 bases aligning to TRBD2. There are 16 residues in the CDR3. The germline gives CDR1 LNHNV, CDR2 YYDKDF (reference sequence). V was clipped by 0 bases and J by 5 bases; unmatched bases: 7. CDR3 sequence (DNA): TGTGCCACCAGCAGAGATCGGGGGGGGGCCGGAGATACGCAGTATTTT. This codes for CATSRDRGGAGDTQYF.

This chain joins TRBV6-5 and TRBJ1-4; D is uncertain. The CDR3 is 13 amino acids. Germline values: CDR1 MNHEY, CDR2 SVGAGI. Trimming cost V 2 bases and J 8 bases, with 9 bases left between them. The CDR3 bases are TGTGCCAGCAGTTACAAGGACCGAGAAAAACTGTTTTTT. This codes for CASSYKDREKLFF.

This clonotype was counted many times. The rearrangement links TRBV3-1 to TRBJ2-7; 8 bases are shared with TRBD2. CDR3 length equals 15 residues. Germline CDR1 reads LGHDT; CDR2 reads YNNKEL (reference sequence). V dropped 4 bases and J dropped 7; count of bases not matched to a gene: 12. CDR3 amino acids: CASSPTGTRYYEQYF. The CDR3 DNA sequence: TGTGCCAGCAGCCCCACCGGGACTAGGTACTATGAGCAGTACTTC.

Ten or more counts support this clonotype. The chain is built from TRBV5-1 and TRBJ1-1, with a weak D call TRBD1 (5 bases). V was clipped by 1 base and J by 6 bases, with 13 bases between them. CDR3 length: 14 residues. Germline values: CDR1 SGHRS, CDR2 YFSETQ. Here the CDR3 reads CASSLMGGTAEAFF. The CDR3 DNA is TGCGCCAGCAGCTTGATGGGCGGGACGGCTGAAGCTTTCTTT.

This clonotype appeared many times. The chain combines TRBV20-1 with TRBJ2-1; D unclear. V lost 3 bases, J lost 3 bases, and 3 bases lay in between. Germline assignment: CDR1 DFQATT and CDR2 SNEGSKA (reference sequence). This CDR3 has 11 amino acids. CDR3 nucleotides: TGCAGTGCTAGTGACTACAATGAGCAGTTCTTC. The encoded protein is CSASDYNEQFF.

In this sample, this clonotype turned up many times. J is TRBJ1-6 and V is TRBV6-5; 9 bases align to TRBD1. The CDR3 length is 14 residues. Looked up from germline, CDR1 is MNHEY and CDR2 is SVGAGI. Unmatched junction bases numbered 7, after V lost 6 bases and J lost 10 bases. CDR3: CASSPGQGGSPLHF. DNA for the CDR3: TGTGCCAGCAGCCCGGGACAGGGCGGCTCACCCCTCCACTTT.

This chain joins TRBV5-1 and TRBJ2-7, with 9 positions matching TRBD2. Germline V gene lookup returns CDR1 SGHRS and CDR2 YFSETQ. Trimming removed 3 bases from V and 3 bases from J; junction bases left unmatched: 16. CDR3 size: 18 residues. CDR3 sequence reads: CASSSRPKGTSRLYEQYF. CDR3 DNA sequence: TGCGCCAGCAGCTCTCGACCAAAAGGGACTAGCAGGCTCTACGAGCAGTACTTC.

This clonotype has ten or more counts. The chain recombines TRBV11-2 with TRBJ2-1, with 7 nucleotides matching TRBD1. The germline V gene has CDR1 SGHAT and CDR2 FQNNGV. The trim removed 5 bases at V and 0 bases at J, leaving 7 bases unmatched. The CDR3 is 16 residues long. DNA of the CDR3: TGTGCCAGCAGCGCTCATTCAGGGGGCTCCTACAATGAGCAGTTCTTC. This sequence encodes CASSAHSGGSYNEQFF.

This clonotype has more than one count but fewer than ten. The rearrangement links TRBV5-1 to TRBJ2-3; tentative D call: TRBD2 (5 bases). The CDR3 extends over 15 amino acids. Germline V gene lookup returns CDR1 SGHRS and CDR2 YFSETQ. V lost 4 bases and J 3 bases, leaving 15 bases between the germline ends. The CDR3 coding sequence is TGCGCCAGCAGCGGGCTAGCTGACCTGACAGATACGCAGTATTTT. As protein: CASSGLADLTDTQYF.

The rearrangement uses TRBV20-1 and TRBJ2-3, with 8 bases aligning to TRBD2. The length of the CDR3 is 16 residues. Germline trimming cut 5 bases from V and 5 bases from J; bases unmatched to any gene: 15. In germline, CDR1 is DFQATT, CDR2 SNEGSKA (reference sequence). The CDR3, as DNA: TGCAGTGCTGAGGTCCCGGGACTAGGGCTATTAGATACGCAGTATTTT. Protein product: CSAEVPGLGLLDTQYF.

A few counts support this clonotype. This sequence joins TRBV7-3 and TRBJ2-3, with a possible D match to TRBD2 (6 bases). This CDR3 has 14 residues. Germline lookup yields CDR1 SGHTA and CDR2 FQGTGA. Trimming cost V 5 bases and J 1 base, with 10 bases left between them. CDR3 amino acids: CASSPQRGTDTQYF. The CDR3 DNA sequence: TGTGCCAGCAGCCCTCAGCGGGGCACAGATACGCAGTATTTT. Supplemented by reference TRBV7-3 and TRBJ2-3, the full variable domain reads GAGVSQTPSNKVTEKGKYVELRCDPISGHTALYWYRQSLGQGPEFLIYFQGTGAADDSGLPNDRFFAVRPEGSVSTLKIQRTERGDSAVYLCASSPQRGTDTQYFGPGTRLTVL.

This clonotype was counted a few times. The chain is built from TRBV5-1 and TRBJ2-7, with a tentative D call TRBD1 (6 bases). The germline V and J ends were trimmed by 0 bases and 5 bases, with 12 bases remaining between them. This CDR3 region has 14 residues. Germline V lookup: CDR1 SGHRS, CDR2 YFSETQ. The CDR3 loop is CASSLVSGVNEQYF. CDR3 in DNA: TGCGCCAGCAGCTTGGTATCAGGGGTCAACGAGCAGTACTTC.

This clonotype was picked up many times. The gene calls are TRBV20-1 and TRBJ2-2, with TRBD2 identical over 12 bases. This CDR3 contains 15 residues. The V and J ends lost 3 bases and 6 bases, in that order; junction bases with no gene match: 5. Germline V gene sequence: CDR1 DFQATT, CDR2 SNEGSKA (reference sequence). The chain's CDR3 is CSARLAGGFAGELFF. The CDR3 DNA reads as TGCAGTGCTAGGCTAGCGGGGGGGTTCGCCGGGGAGCTGTTTTTT.

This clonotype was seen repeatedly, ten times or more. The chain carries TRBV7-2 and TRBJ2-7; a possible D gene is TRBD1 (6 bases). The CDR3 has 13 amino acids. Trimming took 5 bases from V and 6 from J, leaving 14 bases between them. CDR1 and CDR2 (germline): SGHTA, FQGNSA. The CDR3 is CASSPRQAGEQYF. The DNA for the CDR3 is TGTGCCAGCAGCCCTAGACAGGCTGGCGAGCAGTACTTC. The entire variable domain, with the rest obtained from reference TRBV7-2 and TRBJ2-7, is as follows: GAGVSQSPSNKVTEKGKDVELRCDPISGHTALYWYRQSLGQGLEFLIYFQGNSAPDKSGLPSDRFSAERTGGSVSTLTIQRTQQEDSAVYLCASSPRQAGEQYFGPGTRLTVT.